These 5 T cell receptor beta chains originate from one sample sequenced in a study of cytotoxic CD8 clonotypes in ibrutinib-treated CLL. Only in-frame clones appear in the TCRdb table, and some are missing; sequencing was by immunoSEQ multiplex PCR. The sample contains about 160,000 clones, under 90% of which appear only once. Source: PBMCs, taken after 24 months of ibrutinib treatment. The receptors were sampled from a human donor with chronic lymphocytic leukemia.

The rearrangement joins TRBV7-6 to TRBJ2-1, with unresolved D. Trimming took 0 bases from V and 7 from J, leaving 13 bases between them. The CDR3 extends over 15 amino acids. The germline gives CDR1 SGHVS, CDR2 FNYEAQ. In DNA form, the CDR3 reads TGTGCCAGCAGCTTAGCCCCTCCAAGAAGGAATGAGCAGTTCTTC. Translated, it gives CASSLAPPRRNEQFF.

This clone was observed a single time. Compared with germline, one end of the junction differs, possibly owing to a read error. This chain connects TRBV6-5 to TRBJ2-1; D unresolved. The germline V gene encodes CDR1 MNHEY and CDR2 SVGAGI. The CDR3 runs 12 residues. CDR3 DNA sequence: TGTGCCAGCAGTTCTCTGGGGTTTCAGCAATTCTTC. Protein product: CASSSLGFQQFF.

The CDR3 is CASTPGGFSSYEQYF. CDR3 nucleotides: TGTGCCAGCACCCCGGGGGGATTCAGCTCCTACGAGCAGTACTTC. The V call is TRBV6-6, the J call TRBJ2-7, with TRBD2 matching over 7 bases. V dropped 7 bases and J dropped 0; count of bases not matched to a gene: 9. The germline V gene has CDR1 MNHNY and CDR2 SVGAGI (reference sequence). This CDR3 spans 15 amino acids.

This clone was seen a few times. CDR3 loop: CAWSEGRWYNSPLHF. In nucleotides, the CDR3 is TGTGCCTGGAGTGAAGGACGCTGGTATAATTCACCCCTCCACTTT. The chain employs TRBV30 and TRBJ1-6, with D unresolved. V was pared by 1 base and J by 4 bases, with 11 bases between. Germline lookup yields CDR1 GTSNPN and CDR2 SVGIG (reference sequence). CDR3 length: 15 residues.

The chain links TRBV25-1 to TRBJ2-3; 7 bases agree with TRBD1. The CDR3 spans 15 residues. J was trimmed by 6 bases and V by 3 bases; bases with no gene match: 9. Germline V gene data show CDR1 as MGHDK and CDR2 as SYGVNS. The CDR3 nucleotides are TGTGCCAGCAGTGACGACAGGGTTTTGGGGGATACGCAGTATTTT. This codes for CASSDDRVLGDTQYF.